Below, 8 T cell receptor beta chains from the same sample are listed, as sequenced in a study of identical twins. MiXCR, applied by TCRdb to the 5' RACE reads, yields one record per CDR3 protein. Among just under 650,000 distinct CDR3 sequences listed, about 7.1% were seen once. The same specimen was also included in a second study, on yellow fever vaccine responses in identical twins.

Sequences were obtained from PBMCs. The source is a woman aged 18-35 years in good health.

This sequence joins TRBV11-2 and TRBJ2-1; 13 bases line up with TRBD2. Germline V lookup: CDR1 SGHAT, CDR2 FQNNGV. The ends lost 5 bases at V and 6 bases at J; junction bases unmatched: 1. The CDR3 sequence is 14 residues long. CDR3 in amino acids: CASSGTSGTNEQFF. CDR3 in DNA: TGTGCCAGCAGCGGGACTAGCGGGACCAATGAGCAGTTCTTC.

This clonotype was recorded a few times. The chain is built from TRBV20-1 and TRBJ2-5, with D unresolved. The germline V and J ends were trimmed by 6 bases and 4 bases, with 12 bases remaining between them. CDR1 and CDR2 (germline): DFQATT, SNEGSKA (reference sequence). The CDR3 is made up of 12 amino acids. Here the CDR3 DNA reads TGCAGTGCGGGCAACCAAAGAGAGACCCAGTACTTC. Its translation: CSAGNQRETQYF.

This chain links TRBV5-6 with TRBJ2-1; 8 positions match TRBD1. Per germline, CDR1 SGHDT and CDR2 YYEEEE. Trimming removed 7 bases from V and 13 bases from J; junction bases left unmatched: 22. The CDR3 is 16 residues long. This CDR3 reads CASATGTGYTMSDQFF. DNA for the CDR3: TGTGCCAGCGCCACCGGGACAGGATATACAATGAGTGATCAGTTCTTC.

This clonotype was seen a handful of times. The chain carries TRBV5-1 and TRBJ2-2; TRBD1 is a possible D gene (6 bases). V gave up 0 bases and J gave up 6 bases, with 12 bases separating them. This CDR3 has 15 residues. Germline-derived CDR1 and CDR2 are SGHRS and YFSETQ. The CDR3 sequence is CASSLATGPSGELFF. The CDR3 DNA is TGCGCCAGCAGCTTGGCTACAGGGCCATCCGGGGAGCTGTTTTTT.

This clonotype was counted between two and nine times. The gene calls are TRBV10-2 and TRBJ2-5; 7 positions agree with TRBD1. The germline V gene has CDR1 WSHSY and CDR2 SAAADI. The CDR3 contains 15 residues. J lost 7 bases, V lost 2 bases, and 10 bases had no gene match. The CDR3 region has the DNA TGCGCCAGCAGTGAGCAACAGGGGCTCCTGGGGACCCAGTACTTC. It encodes CASSEQQGLLGTQYF.

This clonotype turned up a few times. V is TRBV12-3 or TRBV12-4 and J is TRBJ2-3; 9 bases align to TRBD1. Trimming at V came to 5 bases and at J to 2 bases, leaving 2 bases not matched to a gene. This CDR3 region has 14 residues. The chain's CDR3 is CASSGQGNTDTQYF. The CDR3 DNA reads as TGTGCCAGCAGTGGACAGGGGAACACAGATACGCAGTATTTT.

This clonotype was recorded a few times. The chain combines TRBV19 with TRBJ2-2; no reliable D call. This CDR3 has 14 amino acids. Germline V gives CDR1 LNHDA, CDR2 SQIVND (reference sequence). The ends were cut back, 4 bases at V and 4 bases at J, with 10 bases in the middle. The CDR3 spells CASSNGPVTGELFF. The CDR3 DNA sequence: TGTGCCAGTAGTAATGGACCGGTCACCGGGGAGCTGTTTTTT. Full variable domain (remainder filled in from reference TRBV19 and TRBJ2-2): DGGITQSPKYLFRKEGQNVTLSCEQNLNHDAMYWYRQDPGQGLRLIYYSQIVNDFQKGDIAEGYSVSREKKESFPLTVTSAQKNPTAFYLCASSNGPVTGELFFGEGSRLTVL.

This clonotype was observed many times. This chain uses TRBV10-3 with TRBJ2-5; TRBD2 might be the D (5 bases). CDR1 ENHRY and CDR2 SYGVKD come from the germline V gene. The CDR3 spans 13 residues. The V end was cut by 7 bases, the J end by 2 bases, with 11 bases between. The CDR3 sequence is CAIKTSVQETQYF. CDR3 DNA: TGTGCCATCAAAACTAGTGTGCAAGAGACCCAGTACTTC.